Following are 6 T cell receptor beta chains from one sample sequenced in a study of cytomegalovirus exposure and HLA in healthy donors. The PCR was carried out with 60 Vbeta primers and 13 Jbeta primers. TCRdb's table, derived via immunoSEQ multiplex PCR, lists solely in-frame clones and lacks some. The table shows 150,000 to 200,000 clones, with about 86% occurring only once. Input material: PBMCs. Source of these receptors: a young woman in good health and CMV-seronegative.

V and J are TRBV2 and TRBJ2-2; 10 bases align to TRBD1. The CDR3 covers 16 residues. With V trimmed by 7 bases and J by 5 bases, 10 bases remained unmatched. Germline loops: CDR1 SNHLY, CDR2 FYNNEI. The CDR3 DNA sequence: TGTGCCAGCACCGGGACAGGGGTCTTTCGGACCGGGGAGCTGTTTTTT. Translating gives CASTGTGVFRTGELFF.

The J gene is TRBJ2-1, the V gene TRBV9; 10 nucleotides match TRBD2. CDR1 and CDR2 from the germline V gene are SGDLS and YYNGEE. This CDR3 is built from 16 residues. Unmatched junction bases numbered 8, after V lost 0 bases and J lost 8 bases. The CDR3 region is CASSVATSGRGDEQFF. Here the CDR3 DNA reads TGTGCCAGCAGCGTAGCTACCAGCGGGAGGGGTGATGAGCAGTTCTTC. The full variable domain, in which reference TRBV9 and TRBJ2-1 provide the parts outside the CDR3, is DSGVTQTPKHLITATGQRVTLRCSPRSGDLSVYWYQQSLDQGLQFLIQYYNGEERAKGNILERFSAQQFPDLHSELNLSSLELGDSALYFCASSVATSGRGDEQFFGPGTRLTVL.

This rearrangement joins TRBV19 to TRBJ2-3; 10 positions agree with TRBD2. Germline V gene lookup returns CDR1 LNHDA and CDR2 SQIVND (reference sequence). V dropped 9 bases and J dropped 0; count of bases not matched to a gene: 12. There are 17 residues in the CDR3. CDR3 residues: CARDVASGGISTDTQYF. CDR3 DNA: TGTGCCAGGGACGTGGCTAGCGGGGGCATTAGCACAGATACGCAGTATTTT.

The chain links TRBV28 to TRBJ1-2; D uncertain. This CDR3 has 16 amino acids. Trimming took off 6 bases at V and 0 bases at J, with 17 bases between the two ends. Germline lookup yields CDR1 MDHEN and CDR2 SYDVKM. CDR3 sequence: CASSRRPGQANYGYTF. In DNA form, the CDR3 reads TGTGCCAGCAGCCGCCGGCCAGGCCAAGCTAACTATGGCTACACCTTC.

The chain uses TRBV2 and TRBJ2-5, with TRBD1 matching 7 bases. Trimming at V came to 6 bases and at J to 2 bases, leaving 3 bases not matched to a gene. Looked up from germline, CDR1 is SNHLY and CDR2 is FYNNEI. The CDR3 spans 13 residues. The CDR3 DNA reads as TGTGCCAGCAGAGGACAGGCGCAAGAGACCCAGTACTTC. As protein: CASRGQAQETQYF.

The chain uses TRBV15 and TRBJ2-7; TRBD1 might be the D (7 bases). Trimming left V 2 bases short and J 7 bases short, with 15 bases between. The V gene's germline CDR1 is LNHNV and CDR2 YYDKDF (reference sequence). The CDR3 sequence is 14 residues long. CDR3 region: CATSRPRGAREQYF. Here the CDR3 DNA reads TGTGCCACCAGCAGACCCAGGGGGGCTAGGGAGCAGTACTTC. The full variable domain, rest sourced from reference TRBV15 and TRBJ2-7, is DAMVIQNPRYQVTQFGKPVTLSCSQTLNHNVMYWYQQKSSQAPKLLFHYYDKDFNNEADTPDNFQSRRPNTSFCFLDIRSPGLGDTAMYLCATSRPRGAREQYFGPGTRLTVT.